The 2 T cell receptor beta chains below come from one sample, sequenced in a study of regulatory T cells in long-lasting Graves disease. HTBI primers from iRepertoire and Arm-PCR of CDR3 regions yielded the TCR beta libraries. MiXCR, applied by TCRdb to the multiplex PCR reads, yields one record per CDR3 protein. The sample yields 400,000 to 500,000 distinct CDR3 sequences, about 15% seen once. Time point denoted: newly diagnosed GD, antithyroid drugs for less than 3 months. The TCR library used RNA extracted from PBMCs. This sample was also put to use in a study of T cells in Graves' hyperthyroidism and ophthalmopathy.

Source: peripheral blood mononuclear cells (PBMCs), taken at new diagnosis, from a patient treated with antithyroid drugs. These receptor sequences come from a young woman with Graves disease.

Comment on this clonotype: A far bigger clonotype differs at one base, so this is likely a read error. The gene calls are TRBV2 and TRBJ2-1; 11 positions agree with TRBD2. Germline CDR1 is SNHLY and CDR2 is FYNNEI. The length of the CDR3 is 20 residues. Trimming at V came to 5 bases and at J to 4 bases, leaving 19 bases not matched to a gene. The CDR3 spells CASSYPAELAGAIGYNEQFF. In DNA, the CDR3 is TGTGCCAGCAGTTACCCCGCCGAACTAGCGGGAGCGATTGGTTACAATGAGCAGTTCTTC.

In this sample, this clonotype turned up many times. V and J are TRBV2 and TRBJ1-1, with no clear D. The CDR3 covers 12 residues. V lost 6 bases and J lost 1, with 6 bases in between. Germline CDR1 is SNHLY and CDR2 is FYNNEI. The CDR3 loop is CASRRSNTEAFF. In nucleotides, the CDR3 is TGTGCCAGCAGACGGTCGAACACTGAAGCTTTCTTT. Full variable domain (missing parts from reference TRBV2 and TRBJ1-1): EPEVTQTPSHQVTQMGQEVILRCVPISNHLYFYWYRQILGQKVEFLVSFYNNEISEKSEIFDDQFSVERPDGSNFTLKIRSTKLEDSAMYFCASRRSNTEAFFGQGTRLTVV.